This is a list of T cell receptor beta chains from one sample in a study of CD39 and CD103 CD8 tumor-infiltrating T cells. Clones were read by immunoSEQ multiplex PCR, and TCRdb kept only the in-frame ones, dropping some. The sample has approximately 3,000 clones; about four fifths are singletons. Sequencing used CD39- CD103- CD8+ T cells sorted from the tumor. The receptor set was obtained from a human donor with head and neck squamous cell carcinoma. CDR3s include the opening cysteine and the closing phenylalanine or tryptophan. The order of the fields is V gene, J gene, CDR3 protein.

TRBV4-1,TRBJ2-3,CASSQDGLTRSTDTQYF
TRBV2,TRBJ2-7,CASTGTNEQYF
TRBV7-9,TRBJ1-4,CASSPQGANEKLFF
TRBV5-6,TRBJ2-3,CASSLGQGKTDTQYF
TRBV11-3,TRBJ2-2,CASSLDRGQGLTGELFF
TRBV27,TRBJ2-7,CASSLRAQGRDEQYF
TRBV27,TRBJ2-7,CASTSGQGTYEQYF
TRBV2,TRBJ1-5,CASSGGESNQPQHF
TRBV29-1,TRBJ2-3,CSVEDVWGGTDTQYF
TRBV18,TRBJ2-1,CASSPRSDIRPHEQFF
TRBV5-1,TRBJ1-1,CASSRGGTEAFF
TRBV9,TRBJ2-2,CASSVGGAAGELFF
TRBV7-9,TRBJ2-3,CASSSGLAGGTDTQYF
TRBV2,TRBJ2-1,CASSGLGSTSNEQFF
TRBV10-1,TRBJ2-3,CASSEYQGDTQYF
TRBV10-3,TRBJ2-3,CAISEVTGGLTDTQYF
TRBV6-1,TRBJ1-1,CASRDRPNTEAFF
TRBV13,TRBJ2-7,CASSLGGAEYEQYF
TRBV7-8,TRBJ2-2,CASSLAIGTVGGRANTGELFF
TRBV5-4,TRBJ1-4,CASSLLGEKLFF
TRBV5-6,TRBJ1-1,CASSFSGARNTEAFF
TRBV30,TRBJ1-1,CAWSVAENTEAFF
TRBV2,TRBJ1-6,CASSRSRVVPMYNSPLHF
TRBV7-9,TRBJ2-3,CASSLGTVLDTQYF
TRBV5-1,TRBJ2-1,CASNYLDNEQFF
TRBV29-1,TRBJ1-2,CSVEDLRGSVRGYTF
TRBV13,TRBJ2-2,CASSSGQGRPGTIGELFF
TRBV27,TRBJ2-3,CASSWDRIADTQYF
TRBV13,TRBJ1-1,CASSLVGTGSPNTEAFF
TRBV30,TRBJ2-7,CAWSEGLARDEQYF
TRBV5-1,TRBJ2-1,CASSPGGGHNEQFF
TRBV30,TRBJ2-7,CARGTPGSYEQYF
TRBV5-6,TRBJ2-7,CASSSRDRNYEQYF
TRBV27,TRBJ1-3,CASSPLSTGYSGNTIYF
TRBV6-6,TRBJ2-3,CAVVGVGTDTQYF
TRBV5-6,TRBJ2-1,CASSYRDRGLDEQFF
TRBV7-9,TRBJ1-1,CASSIRVNTEAFF
TRBV7-2,TRBJ1-6,CASSLYRVTYNSPLHF
TRBV27,TRBJ1-1,CASIVGGAATEAFF
TRBV6-5,TRBJ1-1,CATGEAGLGTEAFF
TRBV9,TRBJ2-7,CASSVGGGPYEQYF
TRBV6-5,TRBJ2-5,CASSYSGGPGETQYF
TRBV2,TRBJ1-5,CASSRGGDQPQHF